The next 22 T cell receptor beta chains were all read from a single sample in a study of cytomegalovirus exposure and HLA in healthy donors. Both 60 Vbeta primers and 13 Jbeta primers went into the PCR. Profiled with immunoSEQ multiplex PCR; TCRdb holds only in-frame clones, not every one. In the table there are about 85,000 clones, 80% of which are singletons. The sample was PBMCs. The source of these receptors is a man in his fifties in good health and CMV-seropositive.

The rearrangement links TRBV6-5 to TRBJ1-1; TRBD1 matches at 7 bases. V lost 5 bases to trimming and J lost 8 bases; unmatched junction nucleotides: 11. Germline assignment: CDR1 MNHEY and CDR2 SVGAGI. The CDR3 spans 14 residues. CDR3 protein: CASSRFSGGVEAFF. The CDR3 bases are TGTGCCAGCAGTAGATTTTCAGGGGGAGTCGAAGCTTTCTTT.

This clone was seen more than once but under ten times. This chain uses TRBV7-8 with TRBJ2-7, with D unclear. Trimming took off 11 bases at V and 7 bases at J, with 9 bases between the two ends. Germline V gene sequence: CDR1 SGHVS, CDR2 FQNEAQ. This CDR3 has 9 amino acids. The CDR3 DNA sequence: TGTGCCGCCTCGGAGGAGCAGTACTTC. Translating it yields CAASEEQYF.

As regards this clone: An end of the junction does not agree with germline; a read error may underlie this. This sequence joins TRBV15 and TRBJ1-2, with D unclear. Germline V gene data show CDR1 as LNHNV and CDR2 as YYDKDF (reference sequence). The CDR3 length is 13 residues. The CDR3 region has the DNA TGTGCCACCAGCGGATCGAGCAGCGGACGCCCCCTCTTC. Encoded protein: CATSGSSSGRPLF.

CDR3 sequence reads: CASSFGVGGTQYF. The CDR3, as DNA: TGTGCCAGCAGCTTTGGGGTCGGGGGGACCCAGTACTTC. The chain joins TRBV7-8 to TRBJ2-5; a weak D match, TRBD2 (6 bases). The CDR3 is made up of 13 amino acids. Germline CDR1 SGHVS, CDR2 FQNEAQ. The ends were cut back, 3 bases at V and 7 bases at J, with 12 bases in the middle.

The chain combines TRBV27 with TRBJ2-7; 10 nucleotides match TRBD1. CDR1 is MNHEY and CDR2 is SMNVEV in the germline V gene (reference sequence). Germline trimming cut 7 bases from V and 7 bases from J; bases unmatched to any gene: 10. The CDR3 contains 14 residues. CDR3 sequence (DNA): TGTGCCAGCAAAGGGACAGGGGTCCTTTATGAGCAGTACTTC. The encoded protein is CASKGTGVLYEQYF.

This clone was seen a few times. The V gene is TRBV9, the J gene TRBJ1-1, with TRBD1 matching over 12 bases. V was pared by 7 bases and J by 3 bases, with 10 bases of the junction left unmatched. Germline V lookup: CDR1 SGDLS, CDR2 YYNGEE. The CDR3 extends over 16 amino acids. The CDR3 protein is CASGTGGFGFDTEAFF. The CDR3 region has the DNA TGTGCCAGCGGGACAGGGGGCTTTGGATTCGACACTGAAGCTTTCTTT.

CDR3 amino acids: CASSLLLPGTEAFF. The CDR3 nucleotides are TGCGCCAGCAGCCTTCTCCTGCCAGGCACTGAAGCTTTCTTT. The rearrangement joins TRBV4-1 to TRBJ1-1; D not certain. Germline V lookup: CDR1 MGHRA, CDR2 YSYEKL. The CDR3 has 14 amino acids. V lost 4 bases and J lost 4, with 13 bases in between.

The chain links TRBV7-8 to TRBJ2-1, with 9 bases that match TRBD2. The CDR3 runs 18 residues. The germline V gene encodes CDR1 SGHVS and CDR2 FQNEAQ. V shed 3 bases, J shed 8 bases, and the junction held 17 bases outside the gene matches. The CDR3 sequence: CASSFRPISGGLVDEQFF. DNA of the CDR3: TGTGCCAGCAGCTTCCGTCCAATTAGCGGGGGCCTGGTTGATGAGCAGTTCTTC.

The chain couples TRBV5-4 to TRBJ2-7, with D possibly matching TRBD2 (6 bases). The CDR3 has 15 amino acids. Germline V CDR1 and CDR2: SGHNT, YYREEE (reference sequence). Trimming took off 3 bases at V and 5 bases at J, with 18 bases between the two ends. CDR3: CASSSGGGPSDEQYF. CDR3 DNA sequence: TGTGCCAGCAGCTCGGGCGGAGGGCCATCCGACGAGCAGTACTTC.

This rearrangement joins TRBV7-8 to TRBJ1-1, with D perhaps matching TRBD1 (5 bases). This CDR3 comprises 14 residues. Trimming cost V 0 bases and J 6 bases, with 11 bases left between them. Germline values: CDR1 SGHVS, CDR2 FQNEAQ. CDR3 in DNA: TGTGCCAGCAGCTTAGCAGGGGATACCCCTGAAGCTTTCTTT. Its protein is CASSLAGDTPEAFF. Together with reference TRBV7-8 and TRBJ1-1, the CDR3 gives the full variable domain: GAGVSQSPRYKVAKRGQDVALRCDPISGHVSLFWYQQALGQGPEFLTYFQNEAQLDKSGLPSDRFFAERPEGSVSTLKIQRTQQEDSAVYLCASSLAGDTPEAFFGQGTRLTVV.

V is TRBV2 and J is TRBJ1-1; 10 nucleotides match TRBD1. Germline V lookup: CDR1 SNHLY, CDR2 FYNNEI. The V and J ends lost 7 bases and 5 bases, in that order; junction bases with no gene match: 7. The CDR3 is 14 amino acids. The CDR3 nucleotides are TGTGCCAGCACACGACAGGGGGCTTTGACTGAAGCTTTCTTT. Translated: CASTRQGALTEAFF.

The chain links TRBV7-9 to TRBJ2-7; TRBD1 agrees at 8 bases. V was pared by 5 bases and J by 2 bases, with 14 bases of the junction left unmatched. The CDR3 has 17 amino acids. Germline V gene sequence: CDR1 SEHNR, CDR2 FQNEAQ (reference sequence). The chain's CDR3 is CASSDGQGPPGTYEQYF. CDR3 sequence (DNA): TGTGCCAGCAGCGATGGACAGGGCCCACCGGGGACCTACGAGCAGTACTTC.

The J gene is TRBJ2-1, the V gene TRBV27, with TRBD2 matching 8 bases. V gave up 0 bases and J gave up 1 base; unmatched junction bases: 11. The germline CDR1 and CDR2 sequences are MNHEY and SMNVEV (reference sequence). CDR3 size: 19 residues. The CDR3 nucleotides are TGTGCCAGCAGTTTATCCCTCAGTAGCGGGGTCTGGTCCTACAATGAGCAGTTCTTC. Translated: CASSLSLSSGVWSYNEQFF.

The chain couples TRBV7-9 to TRBJ2-2; D unresolved. The CDR3 is 14 amino acids. Trimming pared 6 bases from V and 0 bases from J, leaving 8 bases between. Germline V gene lookup returns CDR1 SEHNR and CDR2 FQNEAQ (reference sequence). In nucleotides, the CDR3 is TGTGCCAGCAGACTTACAGCGAACACCGGGGAGCTGTTTTTT. Its protein product is CASRLTANTGELFF.

The chain has TRBV5-1 and TRBJ2-7, with D possibly matching TRBD1 (6 bases). The CDR3 runs 15 residues. Trimming left V 4 bases short and J 3 bases short, with 17 bases between. Germline-derived CDR1 and CDR2 are SGHRS and YFSETQ. The CDR3 sequence: CASSIGGTTDYEQYF. The CDR3 DNA follows: TGCGCCAGCAGCATAGGGGGTACAACCGACTACGAGCAGTACTTC.

This chain connects TRBV11-3 to TRBJ2-1; D gene uncertain. CDR1 SGHNT and CDR2 YENEEA come from the germline V gene. The length of the CDR3 is 15 residues. V was pared by 6 bases and J by 4 bases, with 16 bases between. The CDR3 nucleotides read TGTGCCAGCAGTACCCGGCTAGAATCTTACAATGAGCAGTTCTTC. As protein: CASSTRLESYNEQFF. The full variable domain, in which reference TRBV11-3 and TRBJ2-1 provide the parts outside the CDR3, is EAGVVQSPRYKIIEKKQPVAFWCNPISGHNTLYWYLQNLGQGPELLIRYENEEAVDDSQLPKDRFSAERLKGVDSTLKIQPAELGDSAVYLCASSTRLESYNEQFFGPGTRLTVL.

The CDR3 nucleotides are TGTGCCAGCAGCGGGGGGGAGACCCAGTACTTC. Translation gives CASSGGETQYF. The rearrangement uses TRBV11-2 and TRBJ2-5; tentative D call: TRBD2 (6 bases). The CDR3 spans 11 residues. The ends were cut back, 5 bases at V and 5 bases at J, with 6 bases in the middle. CDR1 SGHAT and CDR2 FQNNGV come from the germline V gene.

This rearrangement joins TRBV15 to TRBJ1-1; D is undetermined. CDR3 length: 14 residues. Trimming removed 4 bases at V and 1 base at J, with 10 bases between. The germline gives CDR1 LNHNV, CDR2 YYDKDF (reference sequence). CDR3 in DNA: TGTGCCACCAGCAACACCCCAGGGAACACTGAAGCTTTCTTT. It specifies CATSNTPGNTEAFF. The complete variable domain, with remaining parts taken from reference TRBV15 and TRBJ1-1, reads DAMVIQNPRYQVTQFGKPVTLSCSQTLNHNVMYWYQQKSSQAPKLLFHYYDKDFNNEADTPDNFQSRRPNTSFCFLDIRSPGLGDTAMYLCATSNTPGNTEAFFGQGTRLTVV.

The chain recombines TRBV9 with TRBJ1-5; D remains unclear. CDR3 size: 15 residues. V dropped 0 bases and J dropped 3 bases, with 10 bases sitting between them. CDR1 SGDLS and CDR2 YYNGEE come from the germline V gene. In DNA, the CDR3 is TGTGCCAGCAGCGTAGGGGCAGCCCTCAATCAGCCCCAGCATTTT. Its protein is CASSVGAALNQPQHF.

The rearrangement joins TRBV27 to TRBJ2-3, with a tentative D call TRBD2 (6 bases). The germline V gene has CDR1 MNHEY and CDR2 SMNVEV (reference sequence). The ends were cut back, 3 bases at V and 3 bases at J, with 10 bases in the middle. The CDR3 runs 14 residues. The CDR3: CASSFWGETDTQYF. For the CDR3, the DNA is TGTGCCAGCAGTTTTTGGGGGGAAACAGATACGCAGTATTTT.

V gene TRBV18 combines with J gene TRBJ2-3; D might be TRBD2 (5 bases). CDR1 and CDR2 (germline): KGHSH, LQKENI. V was trimmed by 1 base and J by 8 bases, leaving 16 bases between them. The CDR3 has 15 amino acids. The CDR3 is CASSPRPGEIITQYF. In DNA form, the CDR3 reads TGTGCCAGCTCACCACGACCCGGGGAGATAATTACGCAGTATTTT.

V is TRBV27 and J is TRBJ2-7, with TRBD1 identical over 10 bases. In germline, CDR1 is MNHEY, CDR2 SMNVEV (reference sequence). Trimming cost V 2 bases and J 2 bases; bases outside gene matches: 3. CDR3 length: 15 residues. In DNA form, the CDR3 reads TGTGCCAGCAGTTTAAAAGGACAGGGGGCCTACGAGCAGTACTTC. Protein product: CASSLKGQGAYEQYF.